The rows below give T cell receptor beta chains drawn from one sample of a study of identical twins. MiXCR, run by TCRdb on the 5' RACE reads, gives a single entry per CDR3 protein. Among nearly 200,000 distinct CDR3 sequences, approximately 15% were seen once, and the ten largest hold about 38%. The same data also contributed to another study, on T cells expressing NK-cell markers.

The sequencing sample was made of CD8+ T cells sorted from blood. The source is a woman aged 18-29 years in good health. Each CDR3 is given with its conserved first and last residue. Each record gives: CDR3 protein, CDR3 DNA, clone size, V gene, J gene, D gene. D genes are given only for firm matches. Only part of the rows carry a size: once, few, many, or a class if the clone is expanded.

cdr3_aa: CASSIRGQGSTGELFF
cdr3_nt: TGTGCCAGTAGTATAAGGGGACAGGGGAGCACCGGGGAGCTGTTTTTT
clone_size: NA
v_call: TRBV19
j_call: TRBJ2-2
d_call: TRBD1

cdr3_aa: CAISEFGSENTGELFF
cdr3_nt: TGTGCCATCAGTGAGTTCGGTTCGGAGAACACCGGGGAGCTGTTTTTT
clone_size: few
v_call: TRBV10-3
j_call: TRBJ2-2
d_call: NA

cdr3_aa: CASSYQTGTGNTGELFF
cdr3_nt: TGCGCCAGCAGCTACCAAACCGGGACAGGAAACACCGGGGAGCTGTTTTTT
clone_size: NA
v_call: TRBV5-1
j_call: TRBJ2-2
d_call: TRBD1

cdr3_aa: CASNPLAGSVNEQFF
cdr3_nt: TGTGCCAGCAACCCTCTAGCGGGTTCGGTGAATGAGCAGTTCTTC
clone_size: NA
v_call: TRBV6-1
j_call: TRBJ2-1
d_call: TRBD2

cdr3_aa: CASSEDWETQYF
cdr3_nt: TGCGCCAGCAGCGAGGATTGGGAGACCCAGTACTTC
clone_size: NA
v_call: TRBV5-1
j_call: TRBJ2-5
d_call: NA

cdr3_aa: CASSPWSGYEQFF
cdr3_nt: TGTGCCAGCAGCCCCTGGTCGGGCTATGAGCAGTTCTTC
clone_size: few
v_call: TRBV12-3/TRBV12-4
j_call: TRBJ2-1
d_call: NA

cdr3_aa: CAGSYSGGTYNEQFF
cdr3_nt: TGTGCCGGCAGTTATAGCGGGGGAACCTACAATGAGCAGTTCTTC
clone_size: NA
v_call: TRBV12-3/TRBV12-4
j_call: TRBJ2-1
d_call: TRBD2

cdr3_aa: CASSSGSGELFF
cdr3_nt: TGTGCCAGCAGTTCCGGGAGCGGGGAGCTGTTTTTT
clone_size: many
v_call: TRBV12-3/TRBV12-4
j_call: TRBJ2-2
d_call: NA

cdr3_aa: CASSVGGMAKNIQYF
cdr3_nt: TGTGCCAGCAGCGTAGGCGGAATGGCCAAAAACATTCAGTACTTC
clone_size: few
v_call: TRBV2
j_call: TRBJ2-4
d_call: NA

cdr3_aa: CASTDNNEQFF
cdr3_nt: TGTGCCTCGACGGACAACAATGAGCAGTTCTTC
clone_size: few
v_call: TRBV10-3
j_call: TRBJ2-1
d_call: NA

cdr3_aa: CASSQDQLVGNGYTF
cdr3_nt: TGTGCCAGCAGCCAAGATCAATTAGTAGGGAATGGCTACACCTTC
clone_size: many
v_call: TRBV3-1
j_call: TRBJ1-2
d_call: NA

cdr3_aa: CASSLGQGENEQYF
cdr3_nt: TGCGCCAGCAGCCTAGGACAGGGAGAAAACGAGCAGTACTTC
clone_size: few
v_call: TRBV4-1
j_call: TRBJ2-7
d_call: TRBD1

cdr3_aa: CASSGKPGLASNEQFF
cdr3_nt: TGTGCCAGCAGCGGCAAGCCGGGACTAGCGTCCAATGAGCAGTTCTTC
clone_size: few
v_call: TRBV9
j_call: TRBJ2-1
d_call: TRBD2

cdr3_aa: CASSLAFGEKLFF
cdr3_nt: TGTGCCAGCAGCTTAGCATTTGGTGAAAAACTGTTTTTT
clone_size: NA
v_call: TRBV7-9
j_call: TRBJ1-4
d_call: NA

cdr3_aa: CASSTGQRSGEQYF
cdr3_nt: TGCGCCAGCAGCACGGGACAGCGGTCGGGCGAGCAGTACTTC
clone_size: NA
v_call: TRBV5-1
j_call: TRBJ2-7
d_call: TRBD1

cdr3_aa: CACPGWDHYGYTF
cdr3_nt: TGTGCCTGCCCCGGGTGGGACCACTATGGCTACACCTTC
clone_size: NA
v_call: TRBV30
j_call: TRBJ1-2
d_call: NA

cdr3_aa: CASSLRPPGTTNTGELFF
cdr3_nt: TGCGCCAGCAGCTTGAGACCTCCTGGGACTACAAACACCGGGGAGCTGTTTTTT
clone_size: few
v_call: TRBV5-1
j_call: TRBJ2-2
d_call: TRBD2

cdr3_aa: CASSLTTGPEAFF
cdr3_nt: TGTGCCAGTAGTTTGACGACAGGCCCCGAAGCTTTCTTT
clone_size: few
v_call: TRBV19
j_call: TRBJ1-1
d_call: NA

cdr3_aa: CSAGTWEETQYF
cdr3_nt: TGCAGCGCCGGGACTTGGGAAGAGACCCAGTACTTC
clone_size: NA
v_call: TRBV20-1
j_call: TRBJ2-5
d_call: NA

cdr3_aa: CASRQSWGSSGNTIYF
cdr3_nt: TGTGCCAGCAGGCAAAGTTGGGGTAGCTCTGGAAACACCATATATTTT
clone_size: NA
v_call: TRBV27
j_call: TRBJ1-3
d_call: NA

cdr3_aa: CASSLPRGQGASDEQYF
cdr3_nt: TGTGCCAGCAGCTTGCCCCGGGGTCAGGGGGCTTCCGACGAGCAGTACTTC
clone_size: NA
v_call: TRBV7-9
j_call: TRBJ2-7
d_call: TRBD1

cdr3_aa: CSARDNRSPGLARGGHEQFF
cdr3_nt: TGCAGTGCTAGAGATAACCGGTCCCCGGGACTAGCGAGAGGGGGTCATGAGCAGTTCTTC
clone_size: medium-sized
v_call: TRBV20-1
j_call: TRBJ2-1
d_call: TRBD2

cdr3_aa: CASSFGAGSPYEQYF
cdr3_nt: TGTGCCAGCAGTTTTGGGGCGGGGAGTCCCTACGAGCAGTACTTC
clone_size: NA
v_call: TRBV12-3/TRBV12-4
j_call: TRBJ2-7
d_call: NA

cdr3_aa: CSVVFASGIHNEQFF
cdr3_nt: TGCAGCGTTGTTTTTGCTAGCGGGATCCACAATGAGCAGTTCTTC
clone_size: NA
v_call: TRBV29-1
j_call: TRBJ2-1
d_call: TRBD2

cdr3_aa: CASITKETQYF
cdr3_nt: TGTGCCAGCATTACAAAAGAGACCCAGTACTTC
clone_size: NA
v_call: TRBV2
j_call: TRBJ2-5
d_call: NA

cdr3_aa: CASSLTGSEAFF
cdr3_nt: TGTGCCAGCAGCCTTACGGGATCCGAAGCTTTCTTT
clone_size: NA
v_call: TRBV7-9
j_call: TRBJ1-1
d_call: NA

cdr3_aa: CASSFDRGATNEKLFF
cdr3_nt: TGTGCCAGCAGTTTCGACAGGGGAGCAACTAATGAAAAACTGTTTTTT
clone_size: many
v_call: TRBV12-3/TRBV12-4
j_call: TRBJ1-4
d_call: TRBD1

cdr3_aa: CASRDRGGYTF
cdr3_nt: TGTGCCAGCAGAGACAGGGGCGGCTACACCTTC
clone_size: many
v_call: TRBV9
j_call: TRBJ1-2
d_call: TRBD1

cdr3_aa: CASSLFPGETQYF
cdr3_nt: TGTGCCAGCAGTTTATTTCCCGGGGAGACCCAGTACTTC
clone_size: few
v_call: TRBV27
j_call: TRBJ2-5
d_call: NA

cdr3_aa: CASSQFTSYEQYF
cdr3_nt: TGTGCCAGCAGCCAATTTACCAGCTACGAGCAGTACTTC
clone_size: NA
v_call: TRBV14
j_call: TRBJ2-7
d_call: NA

cdr3_aa: CATGWPKVGYEQYF
cdr3_nt: TGTGCCACCGGGTGGCCTAAGGTGGGCTACGAGCAGTACTTC
clone_size: NA
v_call: TRBV24-1
j_call: TRBJ2-7
d_call: NA

cdr3_aa: CASSLTASASSYEQYF
cdr3_nt: TGTGCCAGCAGTTTAACCGCTAGCGCAAGCTCCTACGAGCAGTACTTC
clone_size: NA
v_call: TRBV27
j_call: TRBJ2-7
d_call: NA

cdr3_aa: CASSQDRGHGYTF
cdr3_nt: TGTGCCAGCAGTCAGGACAGGGGGCATGGCTACACCTTC
clone_size: few
v_call: TRBV9
j_call: TRBJ1-2
d_call: TRBD1

cdr3_aa: CASSLRGRDRVDEKLFF
cdr3_nt: TGTGCCAGCAGTTTACGGGGGAGGGACAGGGTGGATGAAAAACTGTTTTTT
clone_size: NA
v_call: TRBV28
j_call: TRBJ1-4
d_call: TRBD1

cdr3_aa: CSARDLKRVGNTEAFF
cdr3_nt: TGCAGTGCTAGAGATCTTAAGCGGGTCGGGAACACTGAAGCTTTCTTT
clone_size: few
v_call: TRBV20-1
j_call: TRBJ1-1
d_call: NA

cdr3_aa: CASSSSGGATDTQYF
cdr3_nt: TGTGCCAGCAGCTCTAGCGGGGGGGCCACAGATACGCAGTATTTT
clone_size: NA
v_call: TRBV7-3
j_call: TRBJ2-3
d_call: TRBD2

cdr3_aa: CAIGFGLPSTGELFF
cdr3_nt: TGTGCCATCGGCTTCGGGCTACCTTCGACCGGGGAGCTGTTTTTT
clone_size: NA
v_call: TRBV5-6
j_call: TRBJ2-2
d_call: NA

cdr3_aa: CASSLGQGNEQFF
cdr3_nt: TGTGCCAGCAGCTTAGGACAGGGGAATGAGCAGTTCTTC
clone_size: many
v_call: TRBV7-9
j_call: TRBJ2-1
d_call: TRBD1

cdr3_aa: CASSIGTREQFF
cdr3_nt: TGTGCCAGTAGTATAGGGACCCGTGAGCAGTTCTTC
clone_size: NA
v_call: TRBV19
j_call: TRBJ2-1
d_call: NA

cdr3_aa: CASSPPGSSEAFF
cdr3_nt: TGTGCCAGCAGTCCCCCAGGGTCCAGTGAAGCTTTCTTT
clone_size: few
v_call: TRBV27
j_call: TRBJ1-1
d_call: NA

cdr3_aa: CASSGPGKGYHGELFF
cdr3_nt: TGTGCCAGCAGTGGCCCAGGGAAGGGGTACCACGGGGAGCTGTTTTTT
clone_size: NA
v_call: TRBV12-3/TRBV12-4
j_call: TRBJ2-2
d_call: NA

cdr3_aa: CASSGQGGNTEAFF
cdr3_nt: TGTGCCAGCAGCGGGCAGGGTGGGAACACTGAAGCTTTCTTT
clone_size: few
v_call: TRBV11-2
j_call: TRBJ1-1
d_call: NA

cdr3_aa: CSARDRGRGYEQYF
cdr3_nt: TGCAGTGCTAGAGATCGGGGGCGCGGCTACGAGCAGTACTTC
clone_size: NA
v_call: TRBV20-1
j_call: TRBJ2-7
d_call: NA

cdr3_aa: CASSPSPGQAIYGYTF
cdr3_nt: TGTGCCAGCAGCCCCTCTCCGGGACAGGCAATCTATGGCTACACCTTC
clone_size: many
v_call: TRBV7-9
j_call: TRBJ1-2
d_call: TRBD1

cdr3_aa: CASSQSRTGSNEQFF
cdr3_nt: TGTGCCAGCAGCCAATCTCGGACGGGAAGCAATGAGCAGTTCTTC
clone_size: NA
v_call: TRBV7-9
j_call: TRBJ2-1
d_call: NA